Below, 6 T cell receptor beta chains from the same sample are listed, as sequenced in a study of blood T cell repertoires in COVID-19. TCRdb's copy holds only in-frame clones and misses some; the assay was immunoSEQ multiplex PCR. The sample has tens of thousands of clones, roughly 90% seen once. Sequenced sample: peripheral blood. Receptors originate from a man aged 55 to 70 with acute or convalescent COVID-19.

The CDR3 DNA reads TGCGCCAGCAGCCAAGATGGGACTAGCGGGGGGGGCAGCACAGATACGCAGTATTTT. Translated: CASSQDGTSGGGSTDTQYF. The rearrangement uses TRBV4-1 and TRBJ2-3, with 16 bases aligning to TRBD2. From germline, CDR1 is MGHRA and CDR2 YSYEKL. This CDR3 has 19 amino acids. V shed 0 bases, J shed 0 bases, and the junction held 3 bases outside the gene matches.

CDR3 sequence reads: CASSSGQGSYNEQFF. Written as DNA, the CDR3 is TGTGCCAGCAGCTCTGGACAGGGTTCCTACAATGAGCAGTTCTTC. V gene TRBV11-3 combines with J gene TRBJ2-1; 8 bases are shared with TRBD1. From germline, CDR1 is SGHNT and CDR2 YENEEA. This CDR3 region has 15 residues. Unmatched junction bases numbered 3, after V lost 4 bases and J lost 1 base.

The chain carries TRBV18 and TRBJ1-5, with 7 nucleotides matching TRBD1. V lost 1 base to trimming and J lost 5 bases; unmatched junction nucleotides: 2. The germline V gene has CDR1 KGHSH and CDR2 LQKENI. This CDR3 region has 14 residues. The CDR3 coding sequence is TGTGCCAGCTCACCACGGGACAGTTATCAGCCCCAGCATTTT. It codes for CASSPRDSYQPQHF.

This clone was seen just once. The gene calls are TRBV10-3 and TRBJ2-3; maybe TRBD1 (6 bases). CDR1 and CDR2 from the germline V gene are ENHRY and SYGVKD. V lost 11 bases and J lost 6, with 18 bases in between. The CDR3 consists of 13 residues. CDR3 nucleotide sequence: TGTGCCGCAACAGGGACAAGAGCGGATACGCAGTATTTT. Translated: CAATGTRADTQYF.

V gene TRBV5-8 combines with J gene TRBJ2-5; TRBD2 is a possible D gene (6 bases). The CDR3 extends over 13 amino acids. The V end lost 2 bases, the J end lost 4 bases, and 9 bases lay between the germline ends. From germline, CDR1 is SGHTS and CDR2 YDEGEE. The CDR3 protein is CASSLQEGETQYF. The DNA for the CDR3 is TGTGCCAGCAGCTTACAGGAGGGAGAGACCCAGTACTTC.

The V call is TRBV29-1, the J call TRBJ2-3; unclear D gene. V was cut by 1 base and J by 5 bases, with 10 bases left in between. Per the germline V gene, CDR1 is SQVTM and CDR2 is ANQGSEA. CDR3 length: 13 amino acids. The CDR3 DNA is TGCAGCGTTGAAGTTTATGGGCTAGATACGCAGTATTTT. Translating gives CSVEVYGLDTQYF.